One T cell receptor beta chain is described in this entry. The antigen is not known. The sample belongs to a study of Ad26.COV2.S vaccination and SARS-CoV-2 variants. Trimming cost V 5 bases and J 4 bases; bases outside gene matches: 10. This CDR3 comprises 16 residues. Germline loops: CDR1 SGHDT, CDR2 YYEEEE. TCRdb's table, derived via immunoSEQ multiplex PCR, lists solely in-frame clones and lacks some. In the table there are 430,000 or so clones, 80% to 95% of which are singletons. Study-wide results and caveats: Measurement of non-spike TCR breadth gave similar results in vaccine and placebo recipients.

Treatment specified: around 19 received Ad26.COV2.S at low or high dose, single or two shots; 5 received placebo; per-sample allocation not given. Sampling was done on day 63 after the first vaccine or placebo injection. The rearrangement uses TRBV5-6 and TRBJ2-1, with TRBD2 matching over 9 bases. The source was peripheral blood, collected in a trial of Ad26.COV2.S vaccine versus placebo. The receptor's source is a person aged 18-60 years who received the Ad26.COV2.S COVID-19 vaccine or a placebo. The CDR3, as DNA: TGTGCCAGCAGTACGACGACTAGCGGAGAATACAATGAGCAGTTCTTC. Amino acids: CASSTTTSGEYNEQFF. The entire variable domain, with the rest obtained from reference TRBV5-6 and TRBJ2-1, is as follows: DAGVTQSPTHLIKTRGQQVTLRCSPKSGHDTVSWYQQALGQGPQFIFQYYEEEERQRGNFPDRFSGHQFPNYSSELNVNALLLGDSALYLCASSTTTSGEYNEQFFGPGTRLTVL.